These 29 T cell receptor beta chains were sequenced from one sample in a study of T cells in Graves' hyperthyroidism and ophthalmopathy. The CDR3 regions of TCR beta were amplified from RNA transcripts. Researchers ran a first-round RT-PCR on the TCR CDR3 using the HTBI primer set. TCRdb redid the calling of the multiplex PCR reads with MiXCR, one entry per CDR3 protein. The sample consists of about 460,000 distinct CDR3 sequences, roughly 23% of them appearing once. Source material: blood. The receptors come from a woman between 70 and 85 years old with Graves' ophthalmopathy.

This clonotype was seen a few times. The chain employs TRBV20-1 and TRBJ1-1; D ambiguous. This CDR3 is built from 12 residues. In germline, CDR1 is DFQATT, CDR2 SNEGSKA (reference sequence). Deletions cut 4 bases from V and 5 bases from J, with 11 bases between. CDR3 coding DNA: TGCAGTGCTACTATAGACAAGACTGAAGCTTTCTTT. It encodes CSATIDKTEAFF.

This clonotype was counted only a few times. V and J are TRBV5-6 and TRBJ1-3, with a weak D call TRBD1 (5 bases). The germline V gene encodes CDR1 SGHDT and CDR2 YYEEEE. Between the trimmed V and J ends, which lost 7 bases and 5 bases, there was a span of 19 bases. There are 15 residues in the CDR3. The DNA for the CDR3 is TGTGCCAGCTCGTCGGGGACGCTCACCAGAAACACCATATATTTT. This encodes CASSSGTLTRNTIYF.

The chain recombines TRBV12-3 or TRBV12-4 with TRBJ1-1, with D maybe TRBD1 (5 bases). The CDR3 covers 16 residues. Deletions cut 6 bases from V and 1 base from J, with 18 bases between. The CDR3 DNA reads as TGTGCCAGCAGCGTAGGCTTGGGGGGGACGAACACTGAAGCTTTCTTT. This codes for CASSVGLGGTNTEAFF.

A few counts support this clonotype. This chain uses TRBV11-2 with TRBJ2-3; TRBD1 might be the D (7 bases). Germline V gene lookup returns CDR1 SGHAT and CDR2 FQNNGV. There are 13 residues in the CDR3. V lost 8 bases, J lost 6 bases, and 15 bases lay in between. Written as DNA, the CDR3 is TGTGCCAGCGCTAGGGCAGGGGGGGATACGCAGTATTTT. It is translated as CASARAGGDTQYF.

This clonotype was counted a few times. The chain joins TRBV7-9 to TRBJ1-4; D unclear. The germline V and J ends were trimmed by 2 bases and 7 bases, with 11 bases remaining between them. CDR1 and CDR2 from the germline V gene are SEHNR and FQNEAQ (reference sequence). The CDR3 contains 14 residues. The CDR3 DNA sequence: TGTGCCAGCAGCTTATTCGAGCCGGTTGAAAAACTGTTTTTT. The encoded protein is CASSLFEPVEKLFF.

Many counts were recorded for this clonotype. The V call is TRBV28, the J call TRBJ2-3; TRBD1 agrees at 8 bases. The CDR3 is 14 residues long. V trimming: 7 bases; J trimming: 3 bases; junction bases outside the gene matches: 6. Germline CDR1 and CDR2: MDHEN and SYDVKM. CDR3 DNA: TGTGCCAGCACAAGGACAGGGTGGACAGATACGCAGTATTTT. It specifies CASTRTGWTDTQYF. The full variable domain, with the rest looked up from reference TRBV28 and TRBJ2-3, is DVKVTQSSRYLVKRTGEKVFLECVQDMDHENMFWYRQDPGLGLRLIYFSYDVKMKEKGDIPEGYSVSREKKERFSLILESASTNQTSMYLCASTRTGWTDTQYFGPGTRLTVL.

The chain is built from TRBV4-1 and TRBJ1-2; the D gene is possibly TRBD1 (5 bases). V was trimmed by 1 base and J by 6 bases, leaving 9 bases between them. The CDR3 length is 13 residues. Germline V gene data show CDR1 as MGHRA and CDR2 as YSYEKL. Here the CDR3 DNA reads TGCGCCAGCAGCCAAGGCAGGGATCATGGCTACACCTTC. Its translation: CASSQGRDHGYTF.

As to this clonotype: The junction departs from the called germline gene at one end, perhaps through a read error. The genes are TRBV7-2 and TRBJ1-5, with D unresolved. Per germline, CDR1 SGHTA and CDR2 FQGNSA. The CDR3 covers 15 residues. The CDR3 sequence: CASNLEPGSNQPQHF. In DNA, the CDR3 is TGTGCCAGCAACTTAGAGCCTGGTAGCAATCAGCCCCAGCATTTT.

This clonotype came up many times. The chain is built from TRBV7-2 and TRBJ2-1; D call uncertain. V was pared by 1 base and J by 2 bases, with 9 bases between. Germline CDR1 SGHTA, CDR2 FQGNSA. This CDR3 comprises 15 residues. Here the CDR3 reads CASSLGYGPYNEQFF. Here the CDR3 DNA reads TGTGCCAGCAGCTTAGGTTACGGACCCTACAATGAGCAGTTCTTC. The variable domain in full, completed from reference TRBV7-2 and TRBJ2-1, reads GAGVSQSPSNKVTEKGKDVELRCDPISGHTALYWYRQSLGQGLEFLIYFQGNSAPDKSGLPSDRFSAERTGGSVSTLTIQRTQQEDSAVYLCASSLGYGPYNEQFFGPGTRLTVL.

The chain recombines TRBV11-2 with TRBJ2-2; D ambiguous. The CDR3 consists of 13 residues. The V end was cut by 4 bases, the J end by 5 bases, with 8 bases between. Germline loops: CDR1 SGHAT, CDR2 FQNNGV. The CDR3 protein is CASSSILTGELFF. The CDR3 nucleotides are TGTGCCAGCAGCTCCATTCTGACCGGGGAGCTGTTTTTT.

This clonotype has a count of ten or more. The chain has TRBV12-3 or TRBV12-4 and TRBJ2-5, with 9 nucleotides matching TRBD1. CDR3 length equals 15 residues. V was pared by 3 bases and J by 5 bases, with 7 bases of the junction left unmatched. In DNA, the CDR3 is TGTGCCAGCAGTTTGGGACAGGGCTGGGGGGAGACCCAGTACTTC. Translated: CASSLGQGWGETQYF.

The gene calls are TRBV28 and TRBJ2-5, with 12 bases that match TRBD2. Germline assignment: CDR1 MDHEN and CDR2 SYDVKM. The CDR3 contains 16 residues. Unmatched junction bases numbered 6, after V lost 5 bases and J lost 2 bases. This chain's CDR3 is CASSTWTSGAQETQYF. DNA of the CDR3: TGTGCCAGCAGTACTTGGACTAGCGGGGCACAAGAGACCCAGTACTTC.

This clonotype has only a few counts. This chain joins TRBV12-3 or TRBV12-4 and TRBJ1-6; 8 nucleotides match TRBD1. The CDR3 runs 15 residues. With 6 bases clipped from V and 5 bases from J, the junction kept 6 bases outside the gene matches. The CDR3 DNA follows: TGTGCCAGCAGCCCAGGACAGGGACATAATTCACCCCTCCACTTT. Its translation is CASSPGQGHNSPLHF.

Comments on this clonotype: The germline gene is not matched at one end of the junction; a read error may be the cause. CDR3 in amino acids: CASSHPLARYRETQYF. The DNA for the CDR3 is TGCGCCAGCAGCCACCCGCTGGCTAGGTATCGAGAGACCCAGTACTTC. The V call is TRBV7-3, the J call TRBJ2-5, with D uncertain. The CDR3 is made up of 16 amino acids. The V gene's germline CDR1 is SGHTA and CDR2 FQGTGA.

This clonotype was observed a handful of times. The rearrangement links TRBV5-1 to TRBJ2-2; tentative D call: TRBD2 (5 bases). CDR3 length: 14 amino acids. Germline loops: CDR1 SGHRS, CDR2 YFSETQ. Between the trimmed V and J ends, which lost 6 bases and 5 bases, there was a span of 14 bases. The CDR3 loop reads CASNYRGGTGELFF. CDR3 DNA: TGCGCCAGCAACTACCGAGGAGGAACCGGGGAGCTGTTTTTT.

This clonotype was seen a few times. The chain links TRBV3-1 to TRBJ1-3; D ambiguous. The CDR3 spans 12 residues. The V end lost 4 bases, the J end lost 3 bases, and 4 bases lay between the germline ends. Germline values: CDR1 LGHDT, CDR2 YNNKEL (reference sequence). Here the CDR3 reads CASSLFGNTIYF. The CDR3 DNA reads as TGTGCCAGCAGCCTCTTTGGAAACACCATATATTTT.

Only a few counts were recorded for this clonotype. The J gene is TRBJ2-1, the V gene TRBV12-3 or TRBV12-4; D unresolved. This CDR3 contains 15 residues. Trimming stripped 6 bases from V and 0 bases from J, with 12 bases between. The CDR3 protein is CASSSRPSSYNEQFF. The CDR3, as DNA: TGTGCCAGCAGCTCGCGGCCTAGCTCCTACAATGAGCAGTTCTTC.

The V and J genes are TRBV7-3 and TRBJ2-3; D tentatively reads TRBD1 or TRBD2 (5 bases each). V lost 7 bases to trimming and J lost 3 bases, with 14 bases between them. CDR1 and CDR2 from the germline V gene are SGHTA and FQGTGA. This CDR3 has 14 residues. This chain's CDR3 is CASTWGTETDTQYF. DNA of the CDR3: TGTGCCAGCACCTGGGGGACGGAGACAGATACGCAGTATTTT.

This clonotype occurred a few times. The rearrangement uses TRBV3-1 and TRBJ1-6, with 7 bases that match TRBD1. This CDR3 spans 15 amino acids. CDR1 and CDR2 (germline): LGHDT, YNNKEL (reference sequence). The J segment lost 7 bases and the V segment lost 1 base, leaving 4 bases of the junction unmatched. The CDR3 DNA is TGTGCCAGCAGCCAAGGGAGGGGGCAGAATTCACCCCTCCACTTT. Translation: CASSQGRGQNSPLHF.

This chain uses TRBV28 with TRBJ2-2; 7 bases fit TRBD1. Germline CDR1 and CDR2: MDHEN and SYDVKM. Trimming cost V 6 bases and J 4 bases; bases outside gene matches: 5. The CDR3 runs to 14 residues. The chain's CDR3 is CASSLTGPTGELFF. The CDR3 DNA reads as TGTGCCAGCAGCCTGACAGGGCCCACCGGGGAGCTGTTTTTT.

This clonotype came up a few times. The chain is built from TRBV15 and TRBJ2-1; 12 bases agree with TRBD2. The CDR3 runs 16 residues. V lost 3 bases, J lost 6 bases, and 6 bases stayed unmatched. Germline V gives CDR1 LNHNV, CDR2 YYDKDF (reference sequence). CDR3 in amino acids: CATSSPSGRAGNEQFF. Here the CDR3 DNA reads TGTGCCACCAGCAGCCCTAGCGGGAGGGCCGGCAATGAGCAGTTCTTC.

The chain joins TRBV10-3 to TRBJ1-5; D is perhaps TRBD1 (6 bases). Trimming took off 10 bases at V and 0 bases at J, with 10 bases between the two ends. CDR3 length: 13 residues. Germline CDR1 is ENHRY and CDR2 is SYGVKD. CDR3 DNA sequence: TGTGCCAAAGGACAGAATAGCAATCAGCCCCAGCATTTT. Protein: CAKGQNSNQPQHF.

This clonotype was observed a handful of times. The chain joins TRBV24-1 to TRBJ1-5; 8 bases are a match to TRBD1. CDR1 KGHDR and CDR2 SFDVKD come from the germline V gene. This CDR3 contains 20 residues. J was trimmed by 0 bases and V by 5 bases; bases with no gene match: 17. CDR3 nucleotides: TGTGCCACCAGTGTTGGATCCCCGACAGGGGTCCTTTATAGCAATCAGCCCCAGCATTTT. Protein sequence: CATSVGSPTGVLYSNQPQHF.

Regarding this clonotype: Being one base from a much bigger clone, this may be a read error. The rearrangement joins TRBV6-2 or TRBV6-3 to TRBJ1-4; tentatively, D is TRBD1 (6 bases). CDR1 MNHEY and CDR2 SVGEGT come from the germline V gene. Trimming pared 11 bases from V and 6 bases from J, leaving 22 bases between. The CDR3 consists of 15 residues. CDR3 coding DNA: TGTGCCGCACGACGAGCAAGGGGGTTGGATGAAAAACTGTTTTTT. Its translation: CAARRARGLDEKLFF.

The chain links TRBV30 to TRBJ2-3; D uncertain. CDR1 GTSNPN and CDR2 SVGIG come from the germline V gene (reference sequence). Trimming stripped 0 bases from V and 4 bases from J, with 14 bases between. The CDR3 has 15 residues. This chain's CDR3 is CAWSVPGLPPDTQYF. CDR3 in DNA: TGTGCCTGGAGTGTACCCGGGCTCCCCCCAGATACGCAGTATTTT.

V and J are TRBV20-1 and TRBJ2-1; 13 nucleotides match TRBD2. Germline CDR1 and CDR2: DFQATT and SNEGSKA (reference sequence). V was pared by 1 base and J by 7 bases, with 10 bases of the junction left unmatched. The CDR3 is made up of 17 amino acids. DNA of the CDR3: TGCAGTGCTAGAGTAACTACTAGCGGGAGGGCAAGGAATGAGCAGTTCTTC. It translates to CSARVTTSGRARNEQFF.

This clonotype was detected a few times. The V and J genes are TRBV20-1 and TRBJ2-1, with D possibly TRBD2 on 5 matching bases. There are 14 residues in the CDR3. The V gene's germline CDR1 is DFQATT and CDR2 SNEGSKA (reference sequence). Trimming cost V 8 bases and J 8 bases, with 22 bases left between them. Written as DNA, the CDR3 is TGCAGTCCACCTTCTAGCTTTTCCTTCGATGAGCAGTTCTTC. Protein: CSPPSSFSFDEQFF.

In the case of this clonotype: The DNA is left out, because the CDR3 cannot be placed on it with certainty; the CDR3 is given as TCRdb lists it. This chain links TRBV12-3 or TRBV12-4 with TRBJ2-2; no DNA check was done on the table's D call, TRBD1. A total of 17 residues make up the CDR3, ends included. The CDR3 is CASLPRGGGWSPGSCFF.

This clonotype has a count of ten or more. The J gene is TRBJ1-2, the V gene TRBV7-2; 11 bases map to TRBD1. CDR1 SGHTA and CDR2 FQGNSA come from the germline V gene. The CDR3 spans 15 residues. After removal of 0 bases from V and 4 bases from J, the junction contained 1 base not matched to a gene. The CDR3 loop is CASSLAGQGVYGYTF. The CDR3 DNA reads as TGTGCCAGCAGCTTAGCGGGACAGGGGGTCTATGGCTACACCTTC. Variable domain in full (rest from reference TRBV7-2 and TRBJ1-2): GAGVSQSPSNKVTEKGKDVELRCDPISGHTALYWYRQSLGQGLEFLIYFQGNSAPDKSGLPSDRFSAERTGGSVSTLTIQRTQQEDSAVYLCASSLAGQGVYGYTFGSGTRLTVV.